What follows are 3 T cell receptor beta chains derived from one specimen sequenced in a study of OX40 agonist ivuxolimab in advanced cancers. Clones were sequenced by immunoSEQ multiplex PCR, and TCRdb holds only the in-frame ones, with some missing. The data contain over 45,000 clones, 60% to 80% of them singletons. The sequenced sample was CD4+ or CD8+ T cells sorted from blood, obtained in a trial of the OX40 agonist ivuxolimab. The source of these receptors is an adult with an advanced solid tumor such as melanoma, head and neck, liver or kidney cancer.

This clone has more than one count but fewer than ten. The chain has TRBV5-6 and TRBJ2-3; no definite D call. Trimming removed 0 bases from V and 2 bases from J, with 4 bases in between. The length of the CDR3 is 13 residues. Germline CDR1 and CDR2: SGHDT and YYEEEE. The CDR3 bases are TGTGCCAGCAGCTTGGGGCCCACAGATACGCAGTATTTT. Protein sequence: CASSLGPTDTQYF.

This clone turned up a few times. The chain carries TRBV6-5 and TRBJ2-1; no reliable D call. This CDR3 contains 14 residues. Germline CDR1 reads MNHEY; CDR2 reads SVGAGI. The germline V and J ends were trimmed by 6 bases and 1 base, with 10 bases remaining between them. The DNA for the CDR3 is TGTGCCAGCAGGCGCTCGGAGTCCTACAATGAGCAGTTCTTC. Its protein product is CASRRSESYNEQFF.

The rearrangement uses TRBV28 and TRBJ2-1; D unresolved. The CDR3 has 12 residues. The V and J ends lost 0 bases and 10 bases respectively, with 7 bases between them. Germline assignment: CDR1 MDHEN and CDR2 SYDVKM. CDR3 nucleotide sequence: TGTGCCAGCAGTTTATGGAGTCGGGAGCAGTTCTTC. Translated, it gives CASSLWSREQFF.